These T cell receptor beta chains were read from a single sample in a study of glioma-infiltrating T cells after dendritic cell vaccination. Data came from immunoSEQ multiplex PCR; TCRdb stores just in-frame clones and leaves some out. The table shows more than 85,000 clones, with 85% to 90% occurring only once. This specimen was blood, taken before dendritic cell vaccination. The receptors shown here come from a human donor with glioblastoma. Both conserved end residues are part of each CDR3. A D gene is named only where the DNA matches it firmly.

D gene	J gene	V gene	CDR3 protein
NA	TRBJ2-3	TRBV5-1	CASNLWDFGDTQYF
TRBD1	TRBJ1-3	TRBV11-3	CASSLGQGEKAGNTIYF
TRBD2	TRBJ2-7	TRBV9	CASSETTSGPSYEQYF
TRBD2	TRBJ2-1	TRBV2	CASSEGLAGGPVEQFF
TRBD1	TRBJ2-1	TRBV18	CASSPSLGDRGLEQFF
NA	TRBJ1-3	TRBV7-7	CASSLDRSSGNTIYF
TRBD1	TRBJ1-1	TRBV4-2	CASSSRQGGTEAFF
TRBD1	TRBJ1-1	TRBV11-2	CASSLTGDTEAFF
NA	TRBJ2-1	TRBV4-1	CASSQGGEQFF
TRBD1	TRBJ1-2	TRBV6-5	CASSPGQAFGGYTF
NA	TRBJ1-5	TRBV5-1	CASSLDGRYNQPQHF
NA	TRBJ1-2	TRBV19	CASSINSRAGYGYTF
NA	TRBJ2-2	TRBV29-1	CSADPGVGGELFF
NA	TRBJ2-2	TRBV2	CASSKQGLNTGELFF
NA	TRBJ1-2	TRBV5-1	CASSLSANYGYTF
TRBD1	TRBJ1-1	TRBV6-5	CASSKPGQGNTEAFF
TRBD2	TRBJ2-3	TRBV10-3	CAISEPRTSGGTQYF
TRBD1	TRBJ1-2	TRBV18	CASSLDREGYGYTF
TRBD1	TRBJ1-1	TRBV19	CASSFGTGNTEAFF
NA	TRBJ2-3	TRBV5-6	CASSSNTDTQYF
TRBD2	TRBJ2-5	TRBV7-9	CASSLGTSGSSGETQYF
TRBD2	TRBJ2-5	TRBV27	CASSLSLAGGTQYF
NA	TRBJ2-7	TRBV11-2	CASSLVGWPGRDEQYF
NA	TRBJ1-2	TRBV5-5	CASSLEDYGYTF
TRBD1	TRBJ2-7	TRBV4-1	CASSQGTGGTYEQYF
TRBD1	TRBJ1-2	TRBV19	CASIEGAYRSYTF
NA	TRBJ1-5	TRBV4-3	CASSQSRLVLEPQHF
TRBD1	TRBJ2-5	TRBV2	CASSEGGTGQETQYF
NA	TRBJ2-7	TRBV18	CASSPPAKLNEQYF
NA	TRBJ1-5	TRBV6-1	CATRGHQDQPQHF
NA	TRBJ1-4	TRBV4-1	CASSQEGWEKLFF
NA	TRBJ1-5	TRBV7-2	CASSLGEAYQPQHF
TRBD1	TRBJ1-6	TRBV30	CAWTHLGQGANSPLHF
NA	TRBJ1-1	TRBV7-3	CASSPGERGTEAFF
NA	TRBJ2-7	TRBV4-3	CASSQNTQAYEQYF
TRBD2	TRBJ2-1	TRBV10-1	CASSSGLAGYNEQFF
TRBD1	TRBJ1-3	TRBV9	CASSPGQGNTIYF
TRBD1	TRBJ1-3	TRBV10-3	CAIRDDRGSSTIYF
NA	TRBJ1-2	TRBV5-8	CASSFEALDGYTF
NA	TRBJ1-6	TRBV2	CASSRGGRTDNSPLHF
NA	TRBJ1-5	TRBV19	CASSIRLTASNQPQHF
NA	TRBJ2-2	TRBV7-9	CASSLASETGELFF
NA	TRBJ1-6	TRBV27	CASSRDSTLNSPLHF
TRBD2	TRBJ2-5	TRBV2	CASSQLAGRATQYF
TRBD2	TRBJ2-1	TRBV11-1	CASSSLAVSSSYNEQFF
NA	TRBJ1-1	TRBV6-5	CASNRGGPNTEAFF
TRBD2	TRBJ2-3	TRBV5-6	CASSLASGGMTDTQYF
TRBD1	TRBJ2-3	TRBV5-1	CASSLDRVTDTQYF
TRBD2	TRBJ2-1	TRBV19	CASSSSPQTSGSSYNEQFF
TRBD2	TRBJ2-3	TRBV5-1	CASSLSRTSGEITDTQYF
NA	TRBJ1-4	TRBV2	CASRDTLLNEKLFF
TRBD1	TRBJ2-1	TRBV9	CASSSGQGTYNEQFF
NA	TRBJ1-5	TRBV6-6	CASSYLLVGNQPQHF